These T cell receptor beta chains were read from a single sample in a study of cytomegalovirus exposure and HLA in healthy donors. Method: immunoSEQ multiplex PCR; TCRdb's copy keeps in-frame clones and lacks some. This table has roughly 180,000 clones, approximately 81% appearing once. Sequenced: PBMCs. These receptors were taken from a male donor in good health and CMV-seronegative. Both conserved end residues are part of each CDR3. The D gene is left open where the match is weak. The size field is filled for only some rows; it gives once, few, many or a size class.

TRBJ1-5 | - | - | TRBV6-1 | CASSGYFRDQPQHF | TGTGCCAGCAGTGGGTACTTTCGCGATCAGCCCCAGCATTTT
TRBJ2-1 | TRBD2 | - | TRBV11-2 | CASSSHEKTSGGSQFF | TGTGCCAGCAGCTCCCATGAGAAGACTAGCGGGGGGTCGCAGTTCTTC
TRBJ1-2 | - | - | TRBV10-3 | CAISESGFPYGYTF | TGTGCCATCAGTGAGTCCGGGTTTCCCTATGGCTACACCTTC
TRBJ1-5 | - | - | TRBV25-1 | CASSEYGGFQHF | TGTGCCAGCAGTGAATACGGGGGTTTCCAGCATTTT
TRBJ2-3 | TRBD1 | - | TRBV10-3 | CAISDGTGGSTDTQYF | TGTGCCATCAGTGACGGGACAGGGGGAAGCACAGATACGCAGTATTTT
TRBJ1-1 | TRBD1 | - | TRBV10-3 | CAITEDRAGTEAFF | TGTGCCATCACCGAGGACAGGGCGGGCACTGAAGCTTTCTTT
TRBJ2-3 | TRBD2 | - | TRBV5-6 | CASSLPTSGSDTQYF | TGTGCCAGCAGCTTACCGACTAGCGGGTCAGATACGCAGTATTTT
TRBJ2-1 | - | - | TRBV9 | CASSAEGLVEQFF | TGTGCCAGCAGCGCTGAGGGTCTAGTTGAGCAGTTCTTC
TRBJ1-5 | TRBD1 | once | TRBV7-9 | CASSSEGARSNQPQHF | TGTGCCAGCAGCTCCGAGGGGGCGCGAAGCAATCAGCCCCAGCATTTT
TRBJ1-1 | - | few | TRBV29-1 | CSVARHGKNTEAFF | TGCAGCGTTGCCCGACACGGGAAGAACACTGAAGCTTTCTTT
TRBJ1-1 | - | - | TRBV2 | CASSLSDRLEAFF | TGTGCCAGCAGCCTTTCAGACAGACTTGAAGCTTTCTTT
TRBJ2-7 | TRBD2 | - | TRBV9 | CASSGTSSGPSYEQYF | TGTGCCAGCAGCGGAACCTCTAGCGGGCCGAGCTACGAGCAGTACTTC
TRBJ2-2 | - | - | TRBV11-3 | CASSLALASNTGELFF | TGTGCCAGCAGCTTAGCCCTGGCCTCTAACACCGGGGAGCTGTTTTTT
TRBJ1-2 | - | once | TRBV4-1 | CASSQGVDSIYGYTF | TGCGCCAGCAGCCAAGGGGTAGACAGCATCTATGGCTACACCTTC
TRBJ2-1 | - | few | TRBV7-9 | CASSQDSYNEQFF | TGTGCCAGCAGCCAAGACAGTTACAATGAGCAGTTCTTC
TRBJ2-2 | - | - | TRBV4-2 | CASSQVSTNTGELFF | TGTGCCAGCAGCCAAGTTAGTACGAACACCGGGGAGCTGTTTTTT
TRBJ2-7 | - | - | TRBV10-3 | CATTGYTTYEQYF | TGTGCCACTACCGGGTATACGACCTACGAGCAGTACTTC
TRBJ2-3 | TRBD1 | - | TRBV4-2 | CASSPQTLGQGRGDTQYF | TGTGCCAGCAGCCCGCAGACCCTAGGACAGGGTAGGGGAGATACGCAGTATTTT
TRBJ2-5 | - | - | TRBV18 | CASSPPVQETQYF | TGTGCCAGCTCACCCCCCGTCCAAGAGACCCAGTACTTC
TRBJ2-7 | - | - | TRBV12-5 | CASGSSFNEQYF | TGTGCTAGTGGTTCTAGTTTCAACGAGCAGTACTTC
TRBJ1-2 | - | - | TRBV6-5 | CASRQGQRLGGYTF | TGTGCCAGCAGGCAAGGACAGAGGTTGGGAGGCTACACCTTC
TRBJ1-1 | TRBD1 | few | TRBV5-1 | CASSLVLATGTDTEAFF | TGCGCCAGCAGCTTGGTTCTGGCGACAGGGACGGACACTGAAGCTTTCTTT
TRBJ2-7 | - | - | TRBV7-2 | CASSLDRVSYEQYF | TGTGCCAGCAGCTTAGACAGGGTATCCTACGAGCAGTACTTC
TRBJ1-2 | - | - | TRBV27 | CASSFGAGDMSGYTF | TGTGCCAGCAGTTTTGGGGCAGGGGATATGTCAGGCTACACCTTC
TRBJ1-2 | - | once | TRBV12-5 | CASGLVVRRRLTGYTF | TGTGCTAGTGGTTTGGTAGTCCGAAGGAGACTCACTGGCTACACCTTC
TRBJ1-3 | TRBD1 | - | TRBV7-8 | CASSALTGKLPGNTIYF | TGTGCCAGCAGCGCCTTGACAGGGAAGCTCCCTGGAAACACCATATATTTT
TRBJ2-3 | - | - | TRBV28 | CASSLQGTDTQYF | TGTGCCAGCAGTTTACAGGGAACAGATACGCAGTATTTT
TRBJ1-2 | - | - | TRBV7-6 | CASSPDLGGNHNYGYTF | TGTGCCAGCAGCCCCGATTTAGGAGGCAACCATAACTATGGCTACACCTTC
TRBJ2-7 | TRBD1 | - | TRBV18 | CASSPQSGTGGDEQYF | TGTGCCAGCTCACCTCAATCCGGGACAGGGGGCGACGAGCAGTACTTC
TRBJ1-1 | - | - | TRBV19 | CASSISNTEAFF | TGTGCCAGTAGTATCTCTAACACTGAAGCTTTCTTT
TRBJ2-5 | - | - | TRBV7-3 | CASSNGPEETQYF | TGTGCCAGCAGCAATGGTCCCGAGGAGACCCAGTACTTC
TRBJ2-7 | TRBD2 | once | TRBV9 | CASSVGTSGSLNEQYF | TGTGCCAGCAGCGTAGGGACTAGCGGGAGTCTCAACGAGCAGTACTTC
TRBJ1-2 | - | - | TRBV6-1 | CASTTTGAYYGYTF | TGTGCCAGCACCACCACAGGTGCCTACTATGGCTACACCTTC
TRBJ2-7 | TRBD1 | - | TRBV5-4 | CASSLQPGQGLYEQYF | TGTGCCAGCAGCTTGCAACCGGGACAGGGCCTCTACGAGCAGTACTTC
TRBJ2-3 | TRBD1 | - | TRBV7-9 | CASSLPVTGETDTQYF | TGTGCCAGCAGCTTACCTGTGACAGGGGAGACAGATACGCAGTATTTT
TRBJ2-1 | TRBD1 | - | TRBV12-5 | CASGLGTGEQFF | TGTGCTAGTGGTTTGGGGACAGGCGAGCAGTTCTTC
TRBJ1-6 | TRBD1 | - | TRBV27 | CASSLGRDSPNSPLHF | TGTGCCAGCAGCTTGGGCAGGGACAGTCCAAATTCACCCCTCCACTTT
TRBJ2-4 | - | - | TRBV19 | CASSISGFGNIQYF | TGTGCCAGTAGTATATCAGGGTTTGGAAACATTCAGTACTTC
TRBJ1-2 | - | - | TRBV6-5 | CASTGAVGYGYTF | TGTGCCAGCACAGGGGCGGTAGGCTATGGCTACACCTTC
TRBJ1-4 | TRBD1 | - | TRBV7-2 | CASSVGQGGSSLVDEKLFF | TGTGCCAGCAGCGTCGGACAGGGAGGGTCATCGCTCGTGGATGAAAAACTGTTTTTT
TRBJ1-1 | - | - | TRBV7-3 | CASSLEGGYTEAFF | TGTGCCAGCAGCTTGGAAGGGGGATACACTGAAGCTTTCTTT
TRBJ2-7 | TRBD1 | - | TRBV28 | CASSLPGTGREQYF | TGTGCCAGCAGTCTCCCCGGGACAGGGCGGGAGCAGTACTTC
TRBJ2-3 | - | - | TRBV9 | CASSPLATSTDTQYF | TGTGCCAGCAGCCCTCTTGCCACTAGCACAGATACGCAGTATTTT
TRBJ2-5 | TRBD2 | - | TRBV18 | CASSPRGETQYF | TGTGCCAGCTCCCCGCGGGGGGAGACCCAGTACTTC
TRBJ2-2 | TRBD2 | - | TRBV7-2 | CASSSSGGTGELFF | TGTGCCAGCAGCTCTTCGGGAGGGACCGGGGAGCTGTTTTTT
TRBJ1-2 | - | - | TRBV21-1 | CASRPRQGANYGYTF | TGTGCCAGCAGGCCCAGACAGGGAGCTAACTATGGCTACACCTTC
TRBJ1-1 | - | - | TRBV5-1 | CASSLVRGPMNTEAFF | TGCGCCAGCAGCTTGGTGCGGGGGCCCATGAACACTGAAGCTTTCTTT
TRBJ2-3 | - | - | TRBV28 | CASSFQLAGDTQYF | TGTGCCAGCAGTTTTCAACTAGCTGGAGATACGCAGTATTTT
TRBJ2-2 | - | - | TRBV9 | CASSVGWGPSFDTGELFF | TGTGCCAGCAGCGTAGGGTGGGGGCCAAGTTTCGACACCGGGGAGCTGTTTTTT
TRBJ2-3 | - | - | TRBV2 | CASSDRLTGTDTQYF | TGTGCCAGCAGCGACAGGTTAACCGGCACAGATACGCAGTATTTT
TRBJ2-7 | TRBD1 | - | TRBV7-2 | CASSARPGQGKSYEQYF | TGTGCCAGCAGCGCACGCCCGGGACAGGGGAAGTCCTACGAGCAGTACTTC
TRBJ2-1 | TRBD2 | - | TRBV28 | CASGLSGGGDNEQFF | TGTGCCAGCGGGCTTAGTGGGGGGGGAGACAATGAGCAGTTCTTC
TRBJ1-4 | - | - | TRBV7-6 | CASSPLGAYEKLFF | TGTGCCAGCAGCCCGTTAGGGGCGTATGAAAAACTGTTTTTT